The rows below give T cell receptor beta chains drawn from one sample of a study of cytomegalovirus exposure and HLA in healthy donors. Assay: immunoSEQ multiplex PCR; the TCRdb copy retains only in-frame clones and omits some. Seen here are around 64,000 clones, 55% to 65% observed once, and the top ten hold approximately 2.9%. The sample consisted of PBMCs. Receptor source: a woman in her forties or fifties in good health and CMV-seronegative. Both conserved end residues are trimmed from each CDR3. Each record gives: V gene, J gene, CDR3 protein.

V gene: TRBV5-4
J gene: TRBJ1-4
CDR3 protein: ASSLKGRNEKLF

V gene: TRBV6-5
J gene: TRBJ2-7
CDR3 protein: ASSYIGGRYEQY

V gene: TRBV7-2
J gene: TRBJ2-1
CDR3 protein: ASTPGGTSGKQF

V gene: TRBV11-3
J gene: TRBJ1-2
CDR3 protein: ASSFGGNGYT

V gene: TRBV15
J gene: TRBJ1-5
CDR3 protein: ATSTDRASNQPQH

V gene: TRBV5-8
J gene: TRBJ1-2
CDR3 protein: ASSLLGTNGYT

V gene: TRBV4-2
J gene: TRBJ1-1
CDR3 protein: ASSQGGADTEAF

V gene: TRBV29-1
J gene: TRBJ1-4
CDR3 protein: SVLAEGRGEKLF

V gene: TRBV6-4
J gene: TRBJ1-2
CDR3 protein: ASSDSDRPRGYT

V gene: TRBV15
J gene: TRBJ2-5
CDR3 protein: ATSRDNQETQY

V gene: TRBV18
J gene: TRBJ2-1
CDR3 protein: ASSRGGMRSEYYNEQF

V gene: TRBV28
J gene: TRBJ1-2
CDR3 protein: ASSPTGGSGYT

V gene: TRBV28
J gene: TRBJ2-7
CDR3 protein: ASSLSSGVLVGYEQY

V gene: TRBV18
J gene: TRBJ2-7
CDR3 protein: ASSPRQGFTYEQY

V gene: TRBV7-2
J gene: TRBJ2-7
CDR3 protein: ASSRSGGGIILREQY

V gene: TRBV7-3
J gene: TRBJ2-2
CDR3 protein: ASSSSGGGGELF

V gene: TRBV15
J gene: TRBJ2-1
CDR3 protein: ATSSKREFNEQF

V gene: TRBV5-4
J gene: TRBJ1-4
CDR3 protein: ASSDRDSFEKLF

V gene: TRBV7-6
J gene: TRBJ2-7
CDR3 protein: ASSPRGSYEQY

V gene: TRBV19
J gene: TRBJ2-5
CDR3 protein: ASSPPGGGRETQY

V gene: TRBV6-5
J gene: TRBJ2-7
CDR3 protein: ASSYSPGYTYEQY

V gene: TRBV25-1
J gene: TRBJ2-5
CDR3 protein: ASNRGNSETQY

V gene: TRBV7-2
J gene: TRBJ1-2
CDR3 protein: ASTLGGSDGYT